The 4 T cell receptor beta chains below were found in one sample sequenced in a study of T cell changes during pregnancy in multiple sclerosis. Assay used: immunoSEQ multiplex PCR; TCRdb lists only in-frame clones, some missing. The table includes approximately 70,000 clones, 90% to 95% detected once. The material was peripheral blood, obtained in the first trimester of pregnancy. Every receptor here comes from a female donor in good health, enrolled as a control in a pregnancy study.

The chain carries TRBV6-5 and TRBJ2-7, with 7 bases that match TRBD1. Germline-derived CDR1 and CDR2 are MNHEY and SVGAGI. V was clipped by 5 bases and J by 4 bases; unmatched bases: 8. This CDR3 has 14 amino acids. The CDR3 DNA follows: TGTGCCAGCAGTCGGACCGGGACAGCTTACGAGCAGTACTTC. Its protein product is CASSRTGTAYEQYF.

This chain connects TRBV5-1 to TRBJ2-7, with 9 bases lining up with TRBD1. V shed 8 bases and J 3 bases; nucleotides not matched to a gene: 6. Per germline, CDR1 SGHRS and CDR2 YFSETQ. The CDR3 has 13 amino acids. This CDR3 is CARGQGIHYEQYF. Here the CDR3 DNA reads TGCGCCAGAGGACAGGGGATTCACTACGAGCAGTACTTC.

This chain links TRBV6-4 with TRBJ2-7; 9 nucleotides line up with TRBD1. The germline V gene has CDR1 MRHNA and CDR2 SNTAGT. V shed 7 bases and J 3 bases; nucleotides not matched to a gene: 7. This CDR3 is built from 14 residues. The CDR3 sequence: CASTPGTGCYEQYF. The CDR3 region has the DNA TGTGCCAGCACTCCCGGGACAGGGTGCTACGAGCAGTACTTC.

This clone showed up just once. The J gene is TRBJ2-1, the V gene TRBV6-6; TRBD2 agrees at 10 bases. The CDR3 sequence is 14 residues long. With 6 bases clipped from V and 6 bases from J, the junction kept 5 bases outside the gene matches. Germline CDR1 reads MNHNY; CDR2 reads SVGAGI (reference sequence). CDR3 sequence reads: CASRGGLASNEQFF. CDR3 DNA: TGTGCCAGCAGGGGGGGACTAGCGAGCAATGAGCAGTTCTTC.